Presented here are 32 T cell receptor beta chains from one specimen sequenced in a study of blood T cell repertoires in COVID-19. Data came from immunoSEQ multiplex PCR; TCRdb stores just in-frame clones and leaves some out. This sample has 150,000 to 190,000 clones; roughly 71% occur once, and the top ten carry more than 3%. Sequences were obtained from peripheral blood. The receptors derive from a woman of 80 years or more with acute or convalescent COVID-19.

CDR3 amino acids: CASSQRTGVFGGYTF. CDR3 sequence (DNA): TGCGCCAGCAGTCAAAGGACAGGGGTATTTGGTGGCTACACCTTC. The chain joins TRBV23-1 to TRBJ1-2; 9 bases are shared with TRBD1. TRBV23-1 qualifies as an ORF whose function is uncertain. The CDR3 sequence is 15 residues long. J gave up 7 bases and V 2 bases, and 8 bases lay outside the gene matches.

The chain has TRBV29-1 and TRBJ1-2, with 7 bases identical to TRBD1. The CDR3 has 13 residues. The V segment lost 4 bases and the J segment 8 bases; nucleotides outside the gene matches: 10. In germline, CDR1 is SQVTM, CDR2 ANQGSEA. The DNA for the CDR3 is TGCAGCGTTGGACAGGGAAGGGGTCGGGGCTACACCTTC. Protein product: CSVGQGRGRGYTF.

The CDR3 sequence: CASSFWTGGTGELFF. CDR3 bases: TGTGCCAGCAGCTTTTGGACAGGGGGCACCGGGGAGCTGTTTTTT. The rearrangement uses TRBV7-2 and TRBJ2-2; 10 nucleotides match TRBD1. Unmatched junction bases numbered 2, after V lost 3 bases and J lost 4 bases. The CDR3 is 15 amino acids. The germline CDR1 and CDR2 sequences are SGHTA and FQGNSA.

This rearrangement joins TRBV6-5 to TRBJ1-6, with D perhaps matching TRBD1 (6 bases). In germline, CDR1 is MNHEY, CDR2 SVGAGI. V lost 6 bases and J 6 bases, leaving 12 bases between the germline ends. The CDR3 consists of 14 residues. The CDR3 nucleotides read TGTGCCAGCAGGACCGGGACAATTAATTCACCCCTCCACTTT. As protein: CASRTGTINSPLHF.

Only a few counts were recorded for this clone. The chain is built from TRBV27 and TRBJ2-3; TRBD2 agrees at 11 bases. The V gene end was trimmed by 4 bases and the J gene end by 4 bases; junction bases not matched to a gene: 4. The CDR3 contains 15 residues. Per the germline V gene, CDR1 is MNHEY and CDR2 is SMNVEV (reference sequence). CDR3 sequence: CASSSGTSGSDTQYF. CDR3 DNA: TGTGCCAGCAGTTCTGGGACTAGCGGTTCAGATACGCAGTATTTT.

V gene TRBV3-1 (or the pseudogene TRBV3-2) combines with J gene TRBJ1-6; D may be TRBD1 (6 bases). The CDR3 spans 19 residues. V was shortened by 1 base and J by 0 bases, with 16 bases between the two germline ends. Germline CDR1 reads LGHDT; CDR2 reads YNNKEL (reference sequence). The CDR3 protein is CASSQGFRGGASYNSPLHF. In DNA form, the CDR3 reads TGTGCCAGCAGCCAAGGGTTCCGGGGGGGCGCCTCCTATAATTCACCCCTCCACTTT.

The rearrangement uses TRBV27 and TRBJ1-1, with 7 bases identical to TRBD1. CDR3 length: 15 amino acids. Trimming took 5 bases from V and 4 from J; bases not matched to a gene: 10. Germline values: CDR1 MNHEY, CDR2 SMNVEV (reference sequence). The CDR3 protein is CASSPLQEGATEAFF. CDR3 DNA: TGTGCCAGCAGTCCTCTCCAGGAGGGGGCCACTGAAGCTTTCTTT.

V gene TRBV29-1 combines with J gene TRBJ1-5; D perhaps matches TRBD1 (5 bases). The V end lost 7 bases, the J end lost 11 bases, and 15 bases lay between the germline ends. CDR1 SQVTM and CDR2 ANQGSEA come from the germline V gene. The length of the CDR3 is 11 residues. CDR3 nucleotide sequence: TGCAGCGCCCAGGACACACTGGCCCAGCATTTT. Protein: CSAQDTLAQHF.

The chain uses TRBV30 and TRBJ2-7; 8 nucleotides agree with TRBD1. CDR1 is GTSNPN, CDR2 SVGIG, per germline (reference sequence). There are 14 residues in the CDR3. Germline trimming cut 4 bases from V and 5 bases from J; bases unmatched to any gene: 10. The CDR3 loop is CAWTGGNQYHEQYF. The CDR3 region has the DNA TGTGCCTGGACAGGGGGCAATCAATACCACGAGCAGTACTTC.

This clone has just one count. V and J are TRBV24-1 and TRBJ2-3, with D possibly being TRBD2 (5 bases). The V and J ends lost 2 bases and 6 bases respectively, with 5 bases between them. The germline gives CDR1 KGHDR, CDR2 SFDVKD. This CDR3 spans 12 amino acids. The CDR3 sequence: CATSDWEDTQYF. The CDR3 DNA reads TGTGCCACCAGTGATTGGGAGGATACGCAGTATTTT.

The V and J genes are TRBV27 and TRBJ1-6, with D unresolved. This CDR3 contains 12 residues. Trimming shortened V by 3 bases and J by 9 bases, and 6 bases separated the two germline ends. Germline CDR1 is MNHEY and CDR2 is SMNVEV (reference sequence). The DNA for the CDR3 is TGTGCCAGCAGTTTGAACGGTTCACCCCTCCACTTT. It codes for CASSLNGSPLHF.

This chain joins TRBV6-1 and TRBJ2-7; D call uncertain. Germline CDR1 MNHNS, CDR2 SASEGT. CDR3 size: 12 residues. V was clipped by 1 base and J by 6 bases, with 7 bases between them. The CDR3 nucleotides are TGTGCCAGCAGTGAAGTACTGTTCGAGCAGTACTTC. It yields the protein CASSEVLFEQYF.

The CDR3 is CASSLTPLAGAGNEQFF. CDR3 DNA sequence: TGTGCCAGCAGCCTTACCCCACTAGCGGGGGCTGGGAATGAGCAGTTCTTC. V is TRBV3-1 (or the pseudogene TRBV3-2) and J is TRBJ2-1; 11 bases fit TRBD2. Germline values: CDR1 LGHDT, CDR2 YNNKEL (reference sequence). V shed 4 bases, J shed 7 bases, and the junction held 12 bases outside the gene matches. The CDR3 is made up of 17 amino acids.

This clone was counted between two and nine times. This chain links TRBV19 with TRBJ2-1, with 11 bases identical to TRBD2. Germline CDR1 and CDR2: LNHDA and SQIVND (reference sequence). CDR3 length: 20 residues. J gave up 7 bases and V 2 bases, and 19 bases lay outside the gene matches. The CDR3 spells CASSISRSISGGASWNEQFF. Written as DNA, the CDR3 is TGTGCCAGTAGTATATCCCGCTCTATTAGCGGGGGGGCGAGTTGGAATGAGCAGTTCTTC.

V gene TRBV7-2 combines with J gene TRBJ2-7; 8 nucleotides line up with TRBD1. Trimming took 5 bases from V and 7 from J; bases not matched to a gene: 7. The CDR3 loop spans 13 amino acids. Germline V lookup: CDR1 SGHTA, CDR2 FQGNSA. CDR3: CASSPGQGTEQYF. CDR3 nucleotides: TGTGCCAGCAGCCCCGGACAGGGTACGGAGCAGTACTTC.

The chain employs TRBV7-3 and TRBJ1-6; possible D gene TRBD1, 6 bases. V lost 5 bases to trimming and J lost 1 base, with 9 bases between them. In germline, CDR1 is SGHTA, CDR2 FQGTGA. This CDR3 region has 15 residues. The CDR3 coding sequence is TGTGCCAGCAGCGCAGGGGCTTCCTATAATTCACCCCTCCACTTT. Amino acid sequence: CASSAGASYNSPLHF.

This chain uses TRBV18 with TRBJ2-2, with 9 bases that match TRBD1. The germline V gene encodes CDR1 KGHSH and CDR2 LQKENI. The J segment lost 6 bases and the V segment lost 2 bases, leaving 1 base of the junction unmatched. This CDR3 is built from 14 residues. DNA of the CDR3: TGTGCCAGCTCACCAGGGACAGGGCCCGGGGAGCTGTTTTTT. It translates to CASSPGTGPGELFF.

V and J are TRBV7-2 and TRBJ1-1; 8 bases line up with TRBD1. With V trimmed by 6 bases and J by 3 bases, 6 bases remained unmatched. This CDR3 region has 14 residues. The germline gives CDR1 SGHTA, CDR2 FQGNSA. CDR3 coding DNA: TGTGCCAGCAGAGGGCAGGGGGCCCACACTGAAGCTTTCTTT. This gives the protein CASRGQGAHTEAFF.

The rearrangement links TRBV12-2 to TRBJ1-5. TRBV12-2 is shown as a pseudogene. This CDR3 region has 13 residues. DNA of the CDR3: TGTGCAAGTCGCCCTAGAGCGAATCAGCCCCAGCATTTT. The encoded protein is CASRPRANQPQHF.

This clone has only a few counts. The chain combines TRBV25-1 with TRBJ1-2; no clear D. The CDR3 consists of 11 residues. V dropped 8 bases and J dropped 4 bases, with 8 bases sitting between them. CDR1 is MGHDK and CDR2 is SYGVNS in the germline V gene. CDR3 bases: TGTGCCAGCGGAGGACTCTATGGCTACACCTTC. This gives the protein CASGGLYGYTF.

This clone turned up a few times. The chain has TRBV19 and TRBJ1-2, with D possibly being TRBD1 (5 bases). The CDR3 has 13 residues. Trimming left V 7 bases short and J 6 bases short, with 15 bases between. Germline CDR1 reads LNHDA; CDR2 reads SQIVND (reference sequence). CDR3 nucleotide sequence: TGTGCCAGTAATCTGGGGCGGACCGATGGCTACACCTTC. It specifies CASNLGRTDGYTF.

The chain recombines TRBV5-1 with TRBJ2-1; TRBD2 matches 9 bases. The CDR3 sequence is 14 residues long. Germline V gives CDR1 SGHRS, CDR2 YFSETQ. V trimming: 4 bases; J trimming: 5 bases; junction bases outside the gene matches: 4. CDR3 sequence: CASSVTSGNNEQFF. CDR3 nucleotides: TGCGCCAGCAGCGTGACTAGCGGCAACAATGAGCAGTTCTTC. Full variable domain (remainder filled in from reference TRBV5-1 and TRBJ2-1): KAGVTQTPRYLIKTRGQQVTLSCSPISGHRSVSWYQQTPGQGLQFLFEYFSETQRNKGNFPGRFSGRQFSNSRSEMNVSTLELGDSALYLCASSVTSGNNEQFFGPGTRLTVL.

This chain joins TRBV3-1 (or the pseudogene TRBV3-2) and TRBJ1-5; TRBD1 aligns across 11 bases. This CDR3 is 18 amino acids long. From germline, CDR1 is LGHDT and CDR2 YNNKEL (reference sequence). After removal of 1 base from V and 4 bases from J, the junction contained 9 bases not matched to a gene. This CDR3 reads CASSQGGWGQGVNQPQHF. CDR3 in DNA: TGTGCCAGCAGCCAAGGTGGATGGGGACAGGGGGTAAATCAGCCCCAGCATTTT.

The chain recombines TRBV20-1 with TRBJ2-7; D is undetermined. V gave up 3 bases and J gave up 2 bases, with 8 bases separating them. Germline lookup yields CDR1 DFQATT and CDR2 SNEGSKA (reference sequence). This CDR3 has 12 amino acids. The CDR3: CSASGSTYEQYF. The CDR3, as DNA: TGCAGTGCTAGTGGCTCTACCTACGAGCAGTACTTC.

The gene calls are TRBV5-4 and TRBJ2-7; 8 nucleotides align to TRBD2. V lost 1 base and J lost 3; bases outside the gene matches: 9. The CDR3 length is 16 residues. Germline CDR1 is SGHNT and CDR2 is YYREEE (reference sequence). Written as DNA, the CDR3 is TGTGCCAGCAGCTTGAGGGTAATAGCGGGGAGCTACGAGCAGTACTTC. Translating gives CASSLRVIAGSYEQYF.

The V call is TRBV14, the J call TRBJ2-2; D is ambiguous. V was trimmed by 8 bases and J by 0 bases, leaving 10 bases between them. The CDR3 has 14 amino acids. Germline V lookup: CDR1 SGHDN, CDR2 FVKESK. CDR3 in amino acids: CASSPRANTGELFF. CDR3 DNA sequence: TGTGCCAGCTCCCCCCGGGCGAACACCGGGGAGCTGTTTTTT.

V gene TRBV4-1 combines with J gene TRBJ2-7, with TRBD2 matching 8 bases. The CDR3 totals 16 residues. V shed 4 bases, J shed 1 base, and the junction held 9 bases outside the gene matches. Looked up from germline, CDR1 is MGHRA and CDR2 is YSYEKL. CDR3 residues: CASSPGPGGKSYEQYF. CDR3 sequence (DNA): TGCGCCAGCAGCCCCGGGCCGGGAGGGAAATCCTACGAGCAGTACTTC.

V and J are TRBV13 and TRBJ1-1; maybe TRBD1 (6 bases). This CDR3 region has 15 residues. Germline V CDR1 and CDR2: PRHDT, FYEKMQ (reference sequence). V was clipped by 0 bases and J by 1 base, with 9 bases between them. In nucleotides, the CDR3 is TGTGCCAGCAGCTTAGGAGGGACAAAGAACACTGAAGCTTTCTTT. It translates to CASSLGGTKNTEAFF.

The chain couples TRBV5-1 to TRBJ2-2; 8 positions match TRBD1. CDR1 is SGHRS and CDR2 is YFSETQ in the germline V gene. After removal of 5 bases from V and 4 bases from J, the junction contained 4 bases not matched to a gene. This CDR3 has 14 amino acids. This chain's CDR3 is CASRSTGATGELFF. For the CDR3, the DNA is TGCGCCAGCAGATCGACAGGGGCCACCGGGGAGCTGTTTTTT. The full variable domain, in which reference TRBV5-1 and TRBJ2-2 provide the parts outside the CDR3, is KAGVTQTPRYLIKTRGQQVTLSCSPISGHRSVSWYQQTPGQGLQFLFEYFSETQRNKGNFPGRFSGRQFSNSRSEMNVSTLELGDSALYLCASRSTGATGELFFGEGSRLTVL.

This sequence joins TRBV2 and TRBJ1-2; 10 bases are a match to TRBD1. V gave up 3 bases and J gave up 8 bases; unmatched junction bases: 9. This CDR3 spans 15 amino acids. From germline, CDR1 is SNHLY and CDR2 FYNNEI. The CDR3 DNA reads TGTGCCAGCAGTGAGCGCCGGGACAGGGGATGGGGCTACACCTTC. Encoded protein: CASSERRDRGWGYTF.

The CDR3 DNA follows: TGTGCCTGGTCCCCAGGCTACGAGCAGTACTTC. Amino acids: CAWSPGYEQYF. The chain has TRBV30 and TRBJ2-7; D is unclear. V was clipped by 5 bases and J by 3 bases, with 8 bases between them. From germline, CDR1 is GTSNPN and CDR2 SVGIG (reference sequence). The length of the CDR3 is 11 residues.

The rearrangement joins TRBV5-8 to TRBJ2-7, with 8 positions matching TRBD1. This CDR3 is 14 amino acids long. Germline lookup yields CDR1 SGHTS and CDR2 YDEGEE. Unmatched junction bases numbered 11, after V lost 4 bases and J lost 8 bases. Here the CDR3 DNA reads TGTGCCAGCAGCATCCACAGAGGACAGGGCCAGCAGTACTTC. The encoded protein is CASSIHRGQGQQYF.